The next 16 T cell receptor beta chains were all read from a single sample in a study of OX40 agonist ivuxolimab in advanced cancers. Here immunoSEQ multiplex PCR was the method, and the copy in TCRdb shows in-frame clones only, minus some. The data hold tens of thousands of clones, with more than 70% observed a single time. The sample was CD4+ or CD8+ T cells sorted from blood, taken in a trial of the OX40 agonist ivuxolimab. The receptors derive from an adult with an advanced solid tumor such as melanoma, head and neck, liver or kidney cancer.

This clone came up once. The chain recombines TRBV28 with TRBJ2-1, with 8 bases aligning to TRBD2. With V trimmed by 8 bases and J by 2 bases, 11 bases remained unmatched. Germline V lookup: CDR1 MDHEN, CDR2 SYDVKM. The CDR3 sequence is 16 residues long. CDR3 sequence (DNA): TGTGCCAGCCCCGAAAGCCGGGAGGGCGCCTACAATGAGCAGTTCTTC. This translates into CASPESREGAYNEQFF.

The chain joins TRBV11-3 to TRBJ2-1; 8 bases agree with TRBD1. Germline V CDR1 and CDR2: SGHNT, YENEEA. V dropped 2 bases and J dropped 7; count of bases not matched to a gene: 13. The CDR3 has 17 residues. CDR3 in amino acids: CASSLQVDRGLKNEQFF. The CDR3 DNA follows: TGTGCCAGCAGCTTACAGGTTGACAGGGGTCTAAAGAATGAGCAGTTCTTC.

The chain uses TRBV6-4 and TRBJ1-2; a possible D gene is TRBD1 (6 bases). V was shortened by 0 bases and J by 9 bases, with 29 bases between the two germline ends. In germline, CDR1 is MRHNA, CDR2 SNTAGT. This CDR3 has 19 amino acids. Written as DNA, the CDR3 is TGTGCCAGCAGTGACTCGAATCCGGGATCAGACAGGCCCACCGGGTGCTACACCTTC. Amino acids: CASSDSNPGSDRPTGCYTF.

The chain has TRBV5-1 and TRBJ2-1; 7 nucleotides align to TRBD1. The J segment lost 1 base and the V segment lost 2 bases, leaving 9 bases of the junction unmatched. This CDR3 contains 17 residues. Per germline, CDR1 SGHRS and CDR2 YFSETQ. The CDR3, as DNA: TGCGCCAGCAGCTTAGAGGGGGCCACGGATTCCTACAATGAGCAGTTCTTC. Encoded protein: CASSLEGATDSYNEQFF. Full variable domain (remainder filled in from reference TRBV5-1 and TRBJ2-1): KAGVTQTPRYLIKTRGQQVTLSCSPISGHRSVSWYQQTPGQGLQFLFEYFSETQRNKGNFPGRFSGRQFSNSRSEMNVSTLELGDSALYLCASSLEGATDSYNEQFFGPGTRLTVL.

This clone was counted between two and nine times. This chain connects TRBV19 to TRBJ2-2, with TRBD2 matching 13 bases. Germline CDR1 reads LNHDA; CDR2 reads SQIVND (reference sequence). The V and J ends lost 3 bases and 7 bases, in that order; junction bases with no gene match: 8. The length of the CDR3 is 17 residues. The chain's CDR3 is CASSMGGLAGVIGELFF. The CDR3 coding sequence is TGTGCCAGTAGTATGGGAGGACTAGCGGGAGTGATCGGGGAGCTGTTTTTT.

This clone was recorded only once. The gene calls are TRBV28 and TRBJ1-2; D is perhaps TRBD1 (5 bases). This CDR3 comprises 12 residues. V shed 5 bases and J shed 8 bases, with 12 bases lying between them. Germline CDR1 MDHEN, CDR2 SYDVKM. The CDR3 spells CASSPPGGGYTF. In nucleotides, the CDR3 is TGTGCCAGCAGTCCCCCGGGGGGGGGCTACACCTTC.

The gene calls are TRBV5-5 and TRBJ1-2; 11 positions match TRBD1. The CDR3 has 16 residues. The germline gives CDR1 SGHKS, CDR2 YYEKEE (reference sequence). Trimming cost V 5 bases and J 0 bases; bases outside gene matches: 6. Here the CDR3 reads CASSVGQGASNYGYTF. DNA of the CDR3: TGTGCCAGCAGTGTAGGACAGGGGGCGTCTAACTATGGCTACACCTTC. The full variable domain, completed using reference TRBV5-5 and TRBJ1-2, is DAGVTQSPTHLIKTRGQQVTLRCSPISGHKSVSWYQQVLGQGPQFIFQYYEKEERGRGNFPDRFSARQFPNYSSELNVNALLLGDSALYLCASSVGQGASNYGYTFGSGTRLTVV.

V is TRBV11-2 and J is TRBJ2-7; D gene ambiguous. The V end was cut by 5 bases, the J end by 2 bases, with 16 bases between. The germline CDR1 and CDR2 sequences are SGHAT and FQNNGV. The CDR3 extends over 15 amino acids. As DNA, the CDR3 is TGTGCCAGCAGCACGCCCGGATCGGTCCCCTACGAGCAGTACTTC. This codes for CASSTPGSVPYEQYF. Using reference TRBV11-2 and TRBJ2-7 for the parts outside the CDR3, the full variable domain is EAGVAQSPRYKIIEKRQSVAFWCNPISGHATLYWYQQILGQGPKLLIQFQNNGVVDDSQLPKDRFSAERLKGVDSTLKIQPAKLEDSAVYLCASSTPGSVPYEQYFGPGTRLTVT.

V and J are TRBV9 and TRBJ1-4, with 7 bases identical to TRBD1. CDR1 is SGDLS, CDR2 YYNGEE, per germline. This CDR3 has 15 amino acids. After removal of 4 bases from V and 4 bases from J, the junction contained 7 bases not matched to a gene. The CDR3 sequence: CASSSRTGGNEKLFF. The CDR3 coding sequence is TGTGCCAGCAGCAGCCGGACAGGAGGTAATGAAAAACTGTTTTTT.

The rearrangement uses TRBV2 and TRBJ1-1; D gene unclear. V was shortened by 1 base and J by 0 bases, with 9 bases between the two germline ends. CDR3 length: 15 amino acids. Germline-derived CDR1 and CDR2 are SNHLY and FYNNEI. The CDR3 reads CASSEELGVNTEAFF. The CDR3 DNA is TGTGCCAGCAGTGAAGAGTTAGGTGTGAACACTGAAGCTTTCTTT.

The V and J genes are TRBV6-6 and TRBJ2-5; 9 bases are shared with TRBD1. The trim removed 4 bases at V and 4 bases at J, leaving 4 bases unmatched. The germline gives CDR1 MNHNY, CDR2 SVGAGI (reference sequence). The CDR3 runs 14 residues. CDR3 nucleotide sequence: TGTGCCAGCAGTTCCCCGGACAGGGGAGAGACCCAGTACTTC. Protein sequence: CASSSPDRGETQYF.

The V call is TRBV15, the J call TRBJ1-5, with a tentative D call TRBD1 (5 bases). V lost 1 base to trimming and J lost 0 bases, with 10 bases between them. From germline, CDR1 is LNHNV and CDR2 YYDKDF (reference sequence). This CDR3 region has 16 residues. The CDR3 nucleotides read TGTGCCACCAGCAGAGGTCAGGGATATAGCAATCAGCCCCAGCATTTT. This codes for CATSRGQGYSNQPQHF.

J is TRBJ1-1 and V is TRBV7-2; D is ambiguous. The CDR3 runs 13 residues. Per the germline V gene, CDR1 is SGHTA and CDR2 is FQGNSA. With 1 base removed from V and 4 bases from J, the gap between germline ends came to 7 bases. The DNA of the CDR3 is TGTGCCAGCAGCTTAGAGTCGGTCACTGAAGCTTTCTTT. As protein: CASSLESVTEAFF.

The chain links TRBV25-1 to TRBJ2-7, with D possibly called TRBD1 or TRBD2 (5 bases each). Germline V gene sequence: CDR1 MGHDK, CDR2 SYGVNS. This CDR3 region has 14 residues. Trimming cost V 4 bases and J 5 bases, with 15 bases left between them. Here the CDR3 reads CASSAEWGSHEQYF. In DNA form, the CDR3 reads TGTGCCAGCAGTGCAGAATGGGGGAGCCACGAGCAGTACTTC.

The chain couples TRBV29-1 to TRBJ2-1; tentatively, D is TRBD1 or TRBD2 (6 bases each). V lost 4 bases and J 6 bases, leaving 10 bases between the germline ends. This CDR3 region has 12 residues. Per germline, CDR1 SQVTM and CDR2 ANQGSEA. CDR3 residues: CSVAPGANEQFF. CDR3 nucleotide sequence: TGCAGCGTTGCCCCGGGGGCCAATGAGCAGTTCTTC.

The chain links TRBV5-1 to TRBJ2-3, with 8 bases identical to TRBD2. Germline loops: CDR1 SGHRS, CDR2 YFSETQ. The CDR3 is made up of 17 amino acids. Trimming at V came to 5 bases and at J to 4 bases, leaving 15 bases not matched to a gene. CDR3 nucleotide sequence: TGCGCCAGCAGTCAAATCCCCGGGACTAGTTCTTCAGATACGCAGTATTTT. This codes for CASSQIPGTSSSDTQYF.